This T cell receptor (beta chain) was identified in a study of blood T cell repertoires in COVID-19. Data came from immunoSEQ multiplex PCR; TCRdb stores just in-frame clones and leaves some out. The sample lists about 160,000 clones; 82% were seen once. Everyone who took part was 18 to 89 years old, and they came from fewer than 25 US areas. The CDR3 has 14 amino acids. CDR1 and CDR2 (germline): MGHDK, SYGVNS. Trimming left V 7 bases short and J 1 base short, with 13 bases between. The chain joins TRBV25-1 to TRBJ1-1; D call uncertain. This receptor was obtained from a man in his sixties who had recovered from COVID-19. Sequencing input: PBMCs or T cells enriched from blood (not recorded which). The chain's CDR3 is CASIKEGWNTEAFF. The CDR3 nucleotides are TGTGCCAGCATAAAGGAGGGTTGGAACACTGAAGCTTTCTTT. The full variable domain, its missing parts supplied by reference TRBV25-1 and TRBJ1-1, is EADIYQTPRYLVIGTGKKITLECSQTMGHDKMYWYQQDPGMELHLIHYSYGVNSTEKGDLSSESTVSRIRTEHFPLTLESARPSHTSQYLCASIKEGWNTEAFFGQGTRLTVV.